This T cell receptor beta chain appears in the sequencing data of a study of shared clonotypes between healthy human individuals. Concerning this clone itself: Its antigen is as yet unknown. This CDR3 is also generated by other DNA sequences in the sample.

Germline V gene sequence: CDR1 SGHRS, CDR2 YFSETQ. Between the trimmed V and J ends, which lost 1 base and 2 bases, there was a span of 7 bases. The CDR3 sequence is 13 residues long. Study conclusions and caveats: Researchers found naive subsets generally carried larger estimated richness than memory subsets.

Each subset's genomic DNA was split evenly across several immunoSEQ plates. Libraries were prepared by immunoSEQ multiplex PCR; TCRdb keeps only in-frame clonotypes and omits some of them. Among some 1.4 million clones listed, about 96% were seen once. All donors were healthy HIV-negative adults lacking recent acute infections or vaccinations. The sample was naive CD4+ T cells sorted from blood. Subset of the sample: CD45RA+ positively selected. This chain uses TRBV5-1 with TRBJ2-7; no firm D call. The clonotype was recovered from a young man in good health. CDR3 DNA: TGCGCCAGCAGCTTGCGCCAGCCCTACGAGCAGTACTTC. This encodes CASSLRQPYEQYF.